This T cell receptor (beta chain) was profiled in a study of response to subunit inactivated influenza vaccine. TCRdb re-called the RT-PCR reads with MiXCR, one entry per CDR3 protein. The sample gives 550,000 to 800,000 distinct CDR3 sequences, around 14% of which show up once; approximately 6.5% is in the top ten. The ends lost 10 bases at V and 4 bases at J; junction bases unmatched: 16. The CDR3 has 15 residues. CDR1 and CDR2 (germline): ENHRY, SYGVKD. This clonotype was counted a few times. The chain recombines TRBV10-3 with TRBJ2-7, with TRBD2 matching 7 bases. The TCR sequence derives from a man between 45 and 60 years old who received an inactivated influenza vaccine. This specimen was PBMCs from blood, taken around 15 days before vaccination. CDR3 protein: CATSWRGILSYEQYF. CDR3 DNA: TGTGCCACCTCTTGGCGGGGGATTCTCTCTTACGAGCAGTACTTC.